The rows below give T cell receptor beta chains drawn from one sample of a study of T cell repertoires in cytomegalovirus infection. TCRdb itself ran the reads through MiXCR, one entry per CDR3 protein. This sample has approximately 490,000 distinct CDR3 sequences, with over 9% found just once. Sequencing input: PBMCs. Source of these receptors: a human donor in good health (CMV status not recorded). Some clones in this sample may be carry-over from other donors' samples. The CDR3 runs from the conserved cysteine through the conserved F or W. D genes are given only for firm matches. Rows give clone size only sometimes, using once, few, many, or a class for an expanded clone.

abundance	v_gene	d_gene	j_gene	CDR3aa	CDR3nt
-	TRBV20-1	-	TRBJ1-1	CSARDMTGPRTEAFF	TGCAGTGCTAGAGACATGACAGGCCCCCGCACTGAAGCTTTCTTT
-	TRBV11-2	-	TRBJ2-2	CASSKTSFPTGELFF	TGTGCCAGCAGCAAGACTAGTTTCCCCACCGGGGAGCTGTTTTTT
many	TRBV11-3	-	TRBJ2-6	CASSLGTGANVLTF	TGTGCCAGCAGCTTGGGGACTGGGGCCAACGTCCTGACTTTC
many	TRBV11-2	TRBD2	TRBJ2-7	CASSWGGESEQYF	TGTGCCAGCTCCTGGGGAGGGGAGAGCGAGCAGTACTTC
many	TRBV7-8	-	TRBJ2-2	CASSLGGPDLNTGELFF	TGTGCCAGCAGCTTAGGGGGTCCTGACTTGAACACCGGGGAGCTGTTTTTT
few	TRBV19	-	TRBJ1-2	CASKNPSWANYGYTF	TGTGCCAGTAAGAACCCCAGTTGGGCAAACTATGGCTACACCTTC
many	TRBV7-2	TRBD2	TRBJ2-1	CASSPAGVRDNEQFF	TGTGCCAGCAGCCCGGCGGGAGTAAGGGACAATGAGCAGTTCTTC
-	TRBV11-2	-	TRBJ1-3	CASSLGTIYF	TGTGCCAGCAGCTTGGGCACCATATATTTT
-	TRBV28	-	TRBJ1-2	CTSSPGPYGYTF	TGTACCAGCAGTCCCGGGCCCTATGGCTACACCTTC
many	TRBV7-3	TRBD1	TRBJ1-1	CASSLPRDRGKVNTEAFF	TGTGCCAGCAGCCTCCCCCGGGACAGGGGAAAAGTGAACACTGAAGCTTTCTTT
-	TRBV14	TRBD2	TRBJ2-1	CASSQRPGVLAGVDEQFF	TGTGCCAGCAGCCAAAGACCCGGGGTCCTAGCGGGAGTGGATGAGCAGTTCTTC